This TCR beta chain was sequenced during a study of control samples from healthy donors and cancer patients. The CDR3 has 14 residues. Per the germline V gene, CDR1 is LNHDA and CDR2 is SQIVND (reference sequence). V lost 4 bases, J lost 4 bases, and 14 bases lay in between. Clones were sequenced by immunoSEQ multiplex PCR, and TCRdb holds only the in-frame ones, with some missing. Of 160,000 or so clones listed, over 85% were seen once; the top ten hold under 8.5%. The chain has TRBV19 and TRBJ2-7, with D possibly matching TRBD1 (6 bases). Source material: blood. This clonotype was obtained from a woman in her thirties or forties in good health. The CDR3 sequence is CASSNPDRKYEQYF. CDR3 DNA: TGTGCCAGTAGTAACCCAGACAGGAAGTACGAGCAGTACTTC.